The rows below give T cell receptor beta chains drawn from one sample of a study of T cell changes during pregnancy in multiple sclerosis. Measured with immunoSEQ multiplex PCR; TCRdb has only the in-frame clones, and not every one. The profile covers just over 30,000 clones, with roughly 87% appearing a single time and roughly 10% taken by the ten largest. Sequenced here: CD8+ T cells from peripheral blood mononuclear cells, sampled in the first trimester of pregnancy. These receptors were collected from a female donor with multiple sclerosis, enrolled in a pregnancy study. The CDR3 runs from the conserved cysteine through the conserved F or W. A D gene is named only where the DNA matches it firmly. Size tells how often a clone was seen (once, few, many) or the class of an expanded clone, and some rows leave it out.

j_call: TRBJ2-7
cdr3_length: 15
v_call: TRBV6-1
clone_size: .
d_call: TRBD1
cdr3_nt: TGTGCCAGCAGTGAATGGGGACAGGGCCCCTACGAGCAGTACTTC
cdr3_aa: CASSEWGQGPYEQYF

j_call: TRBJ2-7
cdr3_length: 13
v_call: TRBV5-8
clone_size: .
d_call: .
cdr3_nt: TGTGCCAGCAGCTTAATGGGGAGCTACGAGCAGTACTTC
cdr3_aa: CASSLMGSYEQYF

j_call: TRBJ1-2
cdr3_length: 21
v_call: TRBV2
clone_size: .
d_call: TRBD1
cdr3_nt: TGTGCCAGCAGTGGCCCCTGGACAGGGCGGGCATCCCATCCCAAATTGTATGGCTACACCTTC
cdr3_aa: CASSGPWTGRASHPKLYGYTF

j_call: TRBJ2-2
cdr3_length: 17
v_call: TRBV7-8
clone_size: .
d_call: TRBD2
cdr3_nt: TGTGCCAGCAGCCAGCGACTAGCGGGAGAGTCTGGCGGGGAGCTGTTTTTT
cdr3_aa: CASSQRLAGESGGELFF

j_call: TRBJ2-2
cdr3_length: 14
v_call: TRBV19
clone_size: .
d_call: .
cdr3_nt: TGTGCCAGTAAAGGAGCTGCGGACACCGGGGAGCTGTTTTTT
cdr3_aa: CASKGAADTGELFF

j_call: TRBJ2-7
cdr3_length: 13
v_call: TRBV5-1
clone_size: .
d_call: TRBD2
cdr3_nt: TGCGCCAGCAGCTTCGAGCGGGGCTACGAGCAGTACTTC
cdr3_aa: CASSFERGYEQYF

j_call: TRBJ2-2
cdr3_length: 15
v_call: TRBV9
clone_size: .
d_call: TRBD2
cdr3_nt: TGTGCCAGCAGCGGACTAGCGGGGGAAACCGGGGAGCTGTTTTTT
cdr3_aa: CASSGLAGETGELFF

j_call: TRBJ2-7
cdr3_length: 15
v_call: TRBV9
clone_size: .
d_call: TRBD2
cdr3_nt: TGTGCCAGCAGTCTGACTAGCGGGGGGGTCGGCGAGCAGTACTTC
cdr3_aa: CASSLTSGGVGEQYF

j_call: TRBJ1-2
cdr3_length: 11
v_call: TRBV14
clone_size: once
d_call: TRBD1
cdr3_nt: TGTGCCAGAGAGACAGGGTCTGGCTACACCTTC
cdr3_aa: CARETGSGYTF

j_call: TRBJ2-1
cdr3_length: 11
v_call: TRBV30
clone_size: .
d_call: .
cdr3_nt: TGTGCCTGGACTACTAGCTCAGAGCAGTTCTTC
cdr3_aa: CAWTTSSEQFF